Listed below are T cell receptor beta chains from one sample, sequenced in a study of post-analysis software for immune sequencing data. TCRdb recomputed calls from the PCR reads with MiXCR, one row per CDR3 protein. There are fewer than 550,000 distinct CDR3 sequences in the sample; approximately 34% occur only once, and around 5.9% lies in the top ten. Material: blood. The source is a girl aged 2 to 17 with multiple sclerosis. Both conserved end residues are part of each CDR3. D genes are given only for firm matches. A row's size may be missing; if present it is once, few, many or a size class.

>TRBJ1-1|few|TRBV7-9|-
CASSLSRELRGNTEAFF
TGTGCCAGCAGCTTATCAAGGGAGTTGAGGGGGAACACTGAAGCTTTCTTT
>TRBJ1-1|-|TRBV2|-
CASSRADYTEAFF
TGTGCCAGCAGCCGAGCGGATTACACTGAAGCTTTCTTT
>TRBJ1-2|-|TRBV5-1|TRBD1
CASSFRTGTNYGYTF
TGCGCCAGCAGCTTCCGGACAGGGACTAACTATGGCTACACCTTC
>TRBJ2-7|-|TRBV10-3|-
CAISERDGSLYEQYF
TGTGCCATCAGTGAGAGGGACGGGAGCCTCTACGAGCAGTACTTC
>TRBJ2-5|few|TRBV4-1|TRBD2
CASSPGLAGTQETQYF
TGCGCCAGCAGCCCAGGACTAGCGGGGACCCAAGAGACCCAGTACTTC
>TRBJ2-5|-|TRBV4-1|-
CASSQELETQYF
TGCGCCAGCAGCCAAGAGCTGGAGACCCAGTACTTC
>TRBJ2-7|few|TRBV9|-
CASSVGPDTYEQYF
TGTGCCAGCAGCGTAGGGCCGGATACCTACGAGCAGTACTTC
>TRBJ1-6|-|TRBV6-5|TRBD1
CASLETGGYNSPLHF
TGTGCCAGCTTGGAGACAGGGGGATATAATTCACCCCTCCACTTT
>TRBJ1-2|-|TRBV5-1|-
CASSLATQRGGYTF
TGCGCCAGCAGCTTGGCCACACAGAGGGGCGGCTACACCTTC
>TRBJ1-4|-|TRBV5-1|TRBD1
CASSSPAGTGGENEKLFF
TGCGCCAGCAGCTCGCCTGCCGGGACAGGGGGCGAGAATGAAAAACTGTTTTTT
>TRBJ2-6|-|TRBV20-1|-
CSAEDQGRIGANVLTF
TGCAGTGCTGAGGACCAGGGTCGAATTGGGGCCAACGTCCTGACTTTC
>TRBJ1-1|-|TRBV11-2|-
CASSLEGYAGHAEAFF
TGTGCCAGCAGCTTAGAGGGTTATGCAGGCCACGCTGAAGCTTTCTTT
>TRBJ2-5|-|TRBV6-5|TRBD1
CASSYDRGKTQYF
TGTGCCAGCAGTTACGACAGGGGAAAGACCCAGTACTTC
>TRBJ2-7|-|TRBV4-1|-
CASSHPGTSLSYEQYF
TGCGCCAGCAGCCACCCCGGGACAAGTCTCTCCTACGAGCAGTACTTC
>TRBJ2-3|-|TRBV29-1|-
CSVVRLGRATQYF
TGCAGCGTTGTGAGACTGGGAAGAGCTACGCAGTATTTT
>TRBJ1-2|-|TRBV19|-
CASSIGRVNYGYTF
TGTGCCAGTAGTATTGGTCGGGTAAACTATGGCTACACCTTC
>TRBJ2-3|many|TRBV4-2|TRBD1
CASSQGTGGTDTQYF
TGTGCCAGCAGCCAAGGGACAGGGGGCACAGATACGCAGTATTTT
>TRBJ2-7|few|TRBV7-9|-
CASSVSSIYPSEQYF
TGTGCCAGCAGCGTTAGTTCCATTTATCCCTCGGAGCAGTACTTC
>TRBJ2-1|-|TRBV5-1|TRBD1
CASSEGTGPAETQFF
TGCGCCAGCAGCGAGGGGACAGGTCCGGCGGAGACCCAGTTCTTC
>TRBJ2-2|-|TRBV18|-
CASSVTRGPVTGELFF
TGTGCCAGCTCAGTAACGCGGGGTCCGGTGACCGGGGAGCTGTTTTTT
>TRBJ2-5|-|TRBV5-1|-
CASSWTAFGSETQYF
TGCGCCAGCAGCTGGACAGCCTTCGGGTCAGAGACCCAGTACTTC
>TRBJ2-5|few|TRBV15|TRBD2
CATSRGRLANQETQYF
TGTGCCACCAGCAGAGGAAGACTAGCGAATCAAGAGACCCAGTACTTC
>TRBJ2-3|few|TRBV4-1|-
CASSQDGRGPRNTQYF
TGCGCCAGCAGCCAAGATGGGCGGGGCCCTAGAAATACGCAGTATTTT
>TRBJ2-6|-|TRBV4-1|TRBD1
CASSPDRARSLSGANVRTF
TGCGCCAGCAGCCCAGACAGGGCGCGTTCTCTCTCTGGGGCCAACGTCCGGACTTTC